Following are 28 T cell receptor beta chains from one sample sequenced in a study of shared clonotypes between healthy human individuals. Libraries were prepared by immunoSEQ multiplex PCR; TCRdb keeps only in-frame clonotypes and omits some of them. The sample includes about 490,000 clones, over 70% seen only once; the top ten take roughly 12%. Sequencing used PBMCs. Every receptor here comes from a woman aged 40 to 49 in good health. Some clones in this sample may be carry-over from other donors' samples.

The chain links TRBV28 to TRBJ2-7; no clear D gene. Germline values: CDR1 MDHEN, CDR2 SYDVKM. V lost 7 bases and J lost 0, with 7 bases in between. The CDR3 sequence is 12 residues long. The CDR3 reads CASNAGSYEQYF. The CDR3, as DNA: TGTGCCAGCAACGCAGGCTCCTACGAGCAGTACTTC.

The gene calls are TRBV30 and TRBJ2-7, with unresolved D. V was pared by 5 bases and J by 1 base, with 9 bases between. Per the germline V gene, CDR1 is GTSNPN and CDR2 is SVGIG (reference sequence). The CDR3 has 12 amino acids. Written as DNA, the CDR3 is TGTGCCTGGGGGTTGACTTCCTACGAGCAGTACTTC. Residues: CAWGLTSYEQYF.

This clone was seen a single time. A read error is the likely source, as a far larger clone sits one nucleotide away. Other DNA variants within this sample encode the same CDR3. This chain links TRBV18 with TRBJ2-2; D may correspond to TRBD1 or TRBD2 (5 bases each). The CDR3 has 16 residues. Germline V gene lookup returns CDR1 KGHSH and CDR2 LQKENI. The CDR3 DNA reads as TGTGCCAGCGGTATGACAGACATTGGTAACACCGGGGAGCTGTTTTTC. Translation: CASGMTDIGNTGELFF. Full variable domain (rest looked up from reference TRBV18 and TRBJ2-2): NAGVMQNPRHLVRRRGQEARLRCSPMKGHSHVYWYRQLPEEGLKFMVYLQKENIIDESGMPKERFSAEFPKEGPSILRIQQVVRGDSAAYFCASGMTDIGNTGELFFGEGSRLTVL.

CDR3 nucleotide sequence: TGTGCCAGCAGCTTAACCCTTTACGAGCAGTACTTC. Translating it yields CASSLTLYEQYF. The chain couples TRBV7-9 to TRBJ2-7; unclear D gene. The CDR3 consists of 12 residues. Trimming cost V 2 bases and J 4 bases, with 6 bases left between them. The germline CDR1 and CDR2 sequences are SEHNR and FQNEAQ (reference sequence).

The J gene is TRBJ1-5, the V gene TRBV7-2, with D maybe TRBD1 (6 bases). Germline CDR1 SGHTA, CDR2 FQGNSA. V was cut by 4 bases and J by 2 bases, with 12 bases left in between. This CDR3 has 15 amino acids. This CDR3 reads CASSSGARGNQPQHF. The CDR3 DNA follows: TGTGCCAGCAGCTCAGGGGCGCGGGGCAATCAGCCCCAGCATTTT.

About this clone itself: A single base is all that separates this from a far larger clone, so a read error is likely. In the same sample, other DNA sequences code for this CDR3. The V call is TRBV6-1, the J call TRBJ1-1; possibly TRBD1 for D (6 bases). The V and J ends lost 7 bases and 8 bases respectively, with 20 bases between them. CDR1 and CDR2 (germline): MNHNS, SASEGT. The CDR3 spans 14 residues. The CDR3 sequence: CASTEMRGSTEAFF. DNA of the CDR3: TGTGCCAGCACCGAGATGAGGGGGTCCACCGAAGCTTTCTTT.

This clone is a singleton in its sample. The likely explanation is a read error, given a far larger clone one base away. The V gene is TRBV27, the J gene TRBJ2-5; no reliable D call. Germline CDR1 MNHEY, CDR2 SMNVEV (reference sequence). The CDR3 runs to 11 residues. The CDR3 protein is CDSSLVETQYF. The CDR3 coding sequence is TGTGACAGCAGTTTGGTAGAGACCCAGTACTTC.

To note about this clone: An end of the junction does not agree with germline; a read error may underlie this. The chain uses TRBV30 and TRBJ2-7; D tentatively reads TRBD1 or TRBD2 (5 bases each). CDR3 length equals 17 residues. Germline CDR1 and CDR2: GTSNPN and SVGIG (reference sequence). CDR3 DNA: TGTGCCTGGCGTGTGGGGTTAGGGGCAAACCTACCGGGGGAGCAGTACTTC. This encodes CAWRVGLGANLPGEQYF.

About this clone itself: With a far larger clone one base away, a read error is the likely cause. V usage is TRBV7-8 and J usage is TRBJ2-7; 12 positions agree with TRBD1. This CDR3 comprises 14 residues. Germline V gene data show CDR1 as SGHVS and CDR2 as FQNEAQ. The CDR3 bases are TGTGCCAGCAGCCAGGGACAGGGGGCAGGCGAGCAGTGCTTC. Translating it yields CASSQGQGAGEQCF.

Written as DNA, the CDR3 is TGTGCCAGCAGCTTAGCTACAGGCGACAGTGCCCCCTACTACGAGCAGTACTTC. Protein sequence: CASSLATGDSAPYYEQYF. The chain links TRBV11-2 to TRBJ2-7; tentative D call: TRBD1 (5 bases). The CDR3 is made up of 18 amino acids. Germline CDR1 SGHAT, CDR2 FQNNGV. V lost 1 base and J lost 3, with 22 bases in between.

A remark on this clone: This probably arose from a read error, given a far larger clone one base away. This CDR3 is CASSKDRVTGYTEAFF. CDR3 nucleotides: TGTGCCAGCAGCAAAGACCGGGTCACCGGCTACACTGAAGCTTTCTTT. J is TRBJ1-1 and V is TRBV11-2, with no clear D. CDR1 SGHAT and CDR2 FQNNGV come from the germline V gene. Trimming took 5 bases from V and 3 from J, leaving 19 bases between them. The CDR3 covers 16 residues.

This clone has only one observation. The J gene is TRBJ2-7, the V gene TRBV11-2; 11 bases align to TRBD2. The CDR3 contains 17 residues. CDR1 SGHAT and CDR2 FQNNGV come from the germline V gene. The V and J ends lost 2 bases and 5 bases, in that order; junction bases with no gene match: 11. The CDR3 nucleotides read TGTGCCAGCAGCTTAAGTAGCGGGAGGGCCAATTTCAACGAGCAGTACTTC. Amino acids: CASSLSSGRANFNEQYF.

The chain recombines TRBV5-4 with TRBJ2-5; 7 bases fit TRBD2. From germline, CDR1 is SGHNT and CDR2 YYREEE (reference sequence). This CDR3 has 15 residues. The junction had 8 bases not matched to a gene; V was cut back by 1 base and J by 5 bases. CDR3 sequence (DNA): TGTGCCAGCAGCTTGAACGGGGGAGGGCCGGAGACCCAGTACTTC. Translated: CASSLNGGGPETQYF.

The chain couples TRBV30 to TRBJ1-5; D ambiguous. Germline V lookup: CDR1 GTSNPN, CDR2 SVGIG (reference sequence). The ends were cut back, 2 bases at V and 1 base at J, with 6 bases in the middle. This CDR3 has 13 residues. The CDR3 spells CAWSRISNQPQHF. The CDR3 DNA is TGTGCCTGGAGTCGGATCAGCAATCAGCCCCAGCATTTT.

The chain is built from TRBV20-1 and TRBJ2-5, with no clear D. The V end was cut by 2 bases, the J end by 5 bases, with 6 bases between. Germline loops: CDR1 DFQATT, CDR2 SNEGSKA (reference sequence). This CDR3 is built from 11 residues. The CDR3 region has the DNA TGCAGTGCTAGAAGCTGGGAGACCCAGTACTTC. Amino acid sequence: CSARSWETQYF.

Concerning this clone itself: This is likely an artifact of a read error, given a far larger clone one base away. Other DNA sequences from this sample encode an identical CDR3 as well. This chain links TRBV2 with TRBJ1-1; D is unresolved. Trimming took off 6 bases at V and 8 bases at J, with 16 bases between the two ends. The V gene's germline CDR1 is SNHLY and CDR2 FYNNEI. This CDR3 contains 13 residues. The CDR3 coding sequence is TGTGCCAGCAGAGCAACCGGTGGCACCGAAGCTTTCTTT. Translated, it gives CASRATGGTEAFF.

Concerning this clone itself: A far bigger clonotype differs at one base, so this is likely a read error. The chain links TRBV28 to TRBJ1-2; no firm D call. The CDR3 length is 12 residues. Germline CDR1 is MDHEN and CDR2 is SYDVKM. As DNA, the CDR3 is TGTGCCAGCAGTTTACTCGGGTATGTCTACACCTTC. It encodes CASSLLGYVYTF.

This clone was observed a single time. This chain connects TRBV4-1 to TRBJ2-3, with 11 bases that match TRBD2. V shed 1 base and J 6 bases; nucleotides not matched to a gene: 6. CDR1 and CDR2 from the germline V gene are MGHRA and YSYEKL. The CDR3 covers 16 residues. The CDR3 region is CASSQGLAGGPDTQYF. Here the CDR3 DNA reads TGCGCCAGCAGCCAAGGTCTAGCGGGAGGCCCGGATACGCAGTATTTT.

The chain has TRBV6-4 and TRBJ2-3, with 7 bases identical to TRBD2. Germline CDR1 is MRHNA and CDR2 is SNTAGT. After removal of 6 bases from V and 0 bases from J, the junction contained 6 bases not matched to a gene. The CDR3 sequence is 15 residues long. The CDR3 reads CASRTTSRSTDTQYF. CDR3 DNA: TGTGCCAGCAGGACGACTAGCAGGAGCACAGATACGCAGTATTTT.

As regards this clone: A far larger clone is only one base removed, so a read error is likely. In nucleotides, the CDR3 is TGTGCCAGCAGCTTAAGTTCACTAGATGGTGAGGCCCAGTACTTC. It encodes CASSLSSLDGEAQYF. This chain links TRBV11-2 with TRBJ2-5; D possibly corresponds to TRBD2 (5 bases). The CDR3 runs 15 residues. V was clipped by 2 bases and J by 9 bases, with 19 bases between them. Germline CDR1 is SGHAT and CDR2 is FQNNGV.

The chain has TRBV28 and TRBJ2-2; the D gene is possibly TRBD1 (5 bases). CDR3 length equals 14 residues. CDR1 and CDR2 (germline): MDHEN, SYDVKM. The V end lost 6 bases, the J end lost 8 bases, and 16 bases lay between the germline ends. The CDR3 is CASRRRADRGELFF. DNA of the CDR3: TGTGCCAGCAGACGCAGGGCTGATCGAGGGGAGCTGTTTTTT.

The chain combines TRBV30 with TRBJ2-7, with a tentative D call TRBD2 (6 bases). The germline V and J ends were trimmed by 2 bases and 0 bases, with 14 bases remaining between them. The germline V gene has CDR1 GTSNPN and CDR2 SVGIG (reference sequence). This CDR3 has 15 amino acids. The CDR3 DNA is TGTGCCTGGAGTCGTATAGCGGTCCTCTCCTACGAGCAGTACTTC. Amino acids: CAWSRIAVLSYEQYF.

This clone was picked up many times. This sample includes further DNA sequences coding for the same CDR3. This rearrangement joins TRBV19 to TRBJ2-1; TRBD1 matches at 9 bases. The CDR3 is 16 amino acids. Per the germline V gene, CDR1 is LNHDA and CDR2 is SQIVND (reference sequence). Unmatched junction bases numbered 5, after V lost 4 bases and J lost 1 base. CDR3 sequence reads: CASSRDRELSYNEQFF. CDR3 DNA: TGTGCCAGTAGTAGGGACAGGGAGTTGTCCTACAATGAGCAGTTCTTC.

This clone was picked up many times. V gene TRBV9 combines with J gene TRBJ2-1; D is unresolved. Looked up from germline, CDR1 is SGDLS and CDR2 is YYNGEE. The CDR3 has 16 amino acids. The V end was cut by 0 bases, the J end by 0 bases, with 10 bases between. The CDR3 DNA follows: TGTGCCAGCAGCGTAGATGGCGCCAACTCCTACAATGAGCAGTTCTTC. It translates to CASSVDGANSYNEQFF. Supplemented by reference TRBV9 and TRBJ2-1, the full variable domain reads DSGVTQTPKHLITATGQRVTLRCSPRSGDLSVYWYQQSLDQGLQFLIQYYNGEERAKGNILERFSAQQFPDLHSELNLSSLELGDSALYFCASSVDGANSYNEQFFGPGTRLTVL.

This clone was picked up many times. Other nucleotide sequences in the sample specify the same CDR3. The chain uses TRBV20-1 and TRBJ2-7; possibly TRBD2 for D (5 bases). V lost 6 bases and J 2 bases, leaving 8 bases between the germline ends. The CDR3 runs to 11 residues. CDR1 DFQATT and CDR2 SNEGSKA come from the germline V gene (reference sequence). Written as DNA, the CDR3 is TGCAGTGCCTCGGAGGCCTACGAGCAGTACTTC. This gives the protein CSASEAYEQYF.

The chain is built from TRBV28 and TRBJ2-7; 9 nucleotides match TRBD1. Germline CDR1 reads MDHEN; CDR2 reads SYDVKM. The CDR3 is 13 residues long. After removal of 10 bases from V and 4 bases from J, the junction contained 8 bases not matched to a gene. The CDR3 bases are TGTGCCACCGGACAGGGGATGAGGTACGAGCAGTACTTC. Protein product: CATGQGMRYEQYF.

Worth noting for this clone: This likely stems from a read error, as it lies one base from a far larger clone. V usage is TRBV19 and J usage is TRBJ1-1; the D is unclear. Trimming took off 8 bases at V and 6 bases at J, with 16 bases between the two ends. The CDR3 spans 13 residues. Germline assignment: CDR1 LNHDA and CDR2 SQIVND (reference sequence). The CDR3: CASGMDRFSEAFF. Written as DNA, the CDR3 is TGTGCCAGTGGGATGGACCGGTTCTCTGAAGCTTTCTTT.

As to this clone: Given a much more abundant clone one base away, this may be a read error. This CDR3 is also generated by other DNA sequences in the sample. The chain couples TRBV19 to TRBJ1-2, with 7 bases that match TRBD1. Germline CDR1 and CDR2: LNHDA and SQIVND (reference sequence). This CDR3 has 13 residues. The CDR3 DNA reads TGTGCCAGTAGTAACCTTGACAGGGTGAGCTACACATTC. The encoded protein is CASSNLDRVSYTF.